This T cell receptor beta chain was identified in a study of CD8+ T cells in alopecia areata. Germline lookup yields CDR1 GTSNPN and CDR2 SVGIG (reference sequence). Trimming removed 1 base at V and 0 bases at J, with 9 bases between. The CDR3 has 15 amino acids. RNA extraction and reverse transcription yielded cDNA as sequencing template. Produced via immunoSEQ multiplex PCR; TCRdb's table is partial and in-frame only. The sample has 200,000 to 250,000 clones, 40% to 45% seen once. Treatment meaning: oral pan-JAK inhibitor, 5-10 mg twice daily. The sample here was CD4+ T cells sorted from blood, taken at roughly week 36, from a patient treated with tofacitinib. The TCR sequence derives from a human donor with alopecia areata. The gene calls are TRBV30 and TRBJ2-2, with D possibly being TRBD1 (5 bases). CDR3: CAWSGGRTNTGELFF. CDR3 nucleotide sequence: TGTGCCTGGAGTGGGGGCCGAACGAACACCGGGGAGCTGTTTTTT.